According to its frequency, the clone carrying this TCR beta chain is medium-sized. Its cognate antigen is unknown. The CDR3 runs to 12 residues. Only the protein sequence is given. The germline CDR1 and CDR2 sequences are SGHTA and FQGNSA. Assay used: immunoSEQ multiplex PCR; TCRdb lists only in-frame clones, some missing. The listing records 2,000 to 2,500 clones. The sample originates from a study of synovial regulatory T cells in juvenile arthritis. Study overall: Over five patients were on methotrexate and three were untreated.

Points from the study as a whole: iaTreg cells shared more CDR3 sequences with synovial Tregs than other blood Tregs did.

Matched peripheral blood accompanied the synovial fluid taken from each patient with active arthritis. Synovial Tregs were as TSDR-demethylated as blood and healthy-donor Tregs. This TCR derives from a donor between 2 and 29 years old with juvenile idiopathic arthritis. Sequenced: Treg cells from the synovium. V is TRBV7-2 and J is TRBJ1-2. CDR3 protein: CASSPLNYGYTF.